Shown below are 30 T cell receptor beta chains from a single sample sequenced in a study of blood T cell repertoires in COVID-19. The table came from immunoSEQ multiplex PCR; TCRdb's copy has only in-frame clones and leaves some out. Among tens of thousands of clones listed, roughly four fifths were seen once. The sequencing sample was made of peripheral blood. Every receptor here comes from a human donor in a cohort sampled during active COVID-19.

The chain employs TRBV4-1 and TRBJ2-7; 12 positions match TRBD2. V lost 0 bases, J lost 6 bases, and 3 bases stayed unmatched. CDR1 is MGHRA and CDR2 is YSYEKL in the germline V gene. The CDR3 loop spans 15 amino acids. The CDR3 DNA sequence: TGCGCCAGCAGCCAAGATGAACTAGCGGGGGGCGAGCAGTACTTC. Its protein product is CASSQDELAGGEQYF.

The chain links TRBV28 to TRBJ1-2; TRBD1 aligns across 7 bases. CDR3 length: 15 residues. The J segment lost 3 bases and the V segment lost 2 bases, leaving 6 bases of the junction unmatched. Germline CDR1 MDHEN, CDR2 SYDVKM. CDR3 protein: CASSLRGGLYYGYTF. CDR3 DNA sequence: TGTGCCAGCAGTTTAAGAGGGGGCTTGTACTATGGCTACACCTTC.

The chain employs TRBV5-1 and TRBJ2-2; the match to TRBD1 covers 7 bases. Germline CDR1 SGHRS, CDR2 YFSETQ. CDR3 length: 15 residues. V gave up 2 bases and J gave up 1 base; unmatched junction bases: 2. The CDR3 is CASSFRTGNTGELFF. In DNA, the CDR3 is TGCGCCAGCAGCTTTCGGACAGGGAACACCGGGGAGCTGTTTTTT.

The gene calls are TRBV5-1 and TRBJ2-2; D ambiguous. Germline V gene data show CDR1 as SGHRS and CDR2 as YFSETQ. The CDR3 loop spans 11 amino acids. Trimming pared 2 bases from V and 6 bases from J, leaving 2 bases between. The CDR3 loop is CASSFSGELFF. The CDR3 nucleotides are TGCGCCAGCAGCTTCTCCGGGGAGCTGTTTTTT.

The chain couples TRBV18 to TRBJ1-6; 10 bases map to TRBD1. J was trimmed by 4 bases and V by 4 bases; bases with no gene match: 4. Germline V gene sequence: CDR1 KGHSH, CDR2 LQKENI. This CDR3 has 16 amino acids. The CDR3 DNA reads TGTGCCAGCTCACGCCCGGGACAGGGGTATAATTCACCCCTCCACTTT. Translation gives CASSRPGQGYNSPLHF.

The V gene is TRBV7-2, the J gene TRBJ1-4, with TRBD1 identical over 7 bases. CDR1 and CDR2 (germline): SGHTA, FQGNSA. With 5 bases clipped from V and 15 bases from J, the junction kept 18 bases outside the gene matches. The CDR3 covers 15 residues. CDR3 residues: CASSGQVGRTAGVFF. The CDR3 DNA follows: TGTGCCAGCAGCGGACAGGTGGGGAGAACCGCAGGAGTGTTTTTT.

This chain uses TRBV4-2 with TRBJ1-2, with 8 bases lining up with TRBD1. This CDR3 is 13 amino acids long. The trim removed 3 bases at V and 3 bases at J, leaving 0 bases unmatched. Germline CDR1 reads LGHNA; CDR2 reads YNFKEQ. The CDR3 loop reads CASSQDRDYGYTF. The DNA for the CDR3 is TGTGCCAGCAGCCAGGACAGGGACTATGGCTACACCTTC.

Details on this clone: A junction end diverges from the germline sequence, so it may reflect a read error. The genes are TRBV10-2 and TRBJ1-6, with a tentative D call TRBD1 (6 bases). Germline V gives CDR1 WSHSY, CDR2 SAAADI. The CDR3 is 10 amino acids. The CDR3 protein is CASSEMDSNF. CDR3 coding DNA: TGCGCCAGCAGTGAGATGGACAGCAACTTT.

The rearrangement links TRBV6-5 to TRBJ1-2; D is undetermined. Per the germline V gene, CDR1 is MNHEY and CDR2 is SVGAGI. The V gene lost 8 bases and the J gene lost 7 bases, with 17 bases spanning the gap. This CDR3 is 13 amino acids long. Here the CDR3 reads CASGFGQEAGYTF. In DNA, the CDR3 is TGTGCCAGCGGCTTCGGGCAGGAGGCTGGCTACACCTTC.

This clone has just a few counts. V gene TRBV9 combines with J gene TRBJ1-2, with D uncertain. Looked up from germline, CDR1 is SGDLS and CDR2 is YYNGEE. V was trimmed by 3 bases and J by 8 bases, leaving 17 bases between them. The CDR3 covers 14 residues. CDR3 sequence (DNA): TGTGCCAGCAGCGCCGACGGGTCCCTTGGAGGCTACACCTTC. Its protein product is CASSADGSLGGYTF.

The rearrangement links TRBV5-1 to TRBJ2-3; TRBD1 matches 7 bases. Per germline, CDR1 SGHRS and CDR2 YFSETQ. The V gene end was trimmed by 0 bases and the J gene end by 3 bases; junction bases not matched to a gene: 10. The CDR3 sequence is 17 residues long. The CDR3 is CASSLATGFLGTDTQYF. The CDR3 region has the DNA TGCGCCAGCAGCTTGGCGACAGGGTTTCTTGGGACAGATACGCAGTATTTT.

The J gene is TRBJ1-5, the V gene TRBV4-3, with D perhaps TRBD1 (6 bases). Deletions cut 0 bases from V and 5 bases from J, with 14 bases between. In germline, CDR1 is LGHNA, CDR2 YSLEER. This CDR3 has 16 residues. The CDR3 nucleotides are TGCGCCAGCAGCCAAGATCTAGGGGGTTGGGATCAGCCCCAGCATTTT. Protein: CASSQDLGGWDQPQHF.

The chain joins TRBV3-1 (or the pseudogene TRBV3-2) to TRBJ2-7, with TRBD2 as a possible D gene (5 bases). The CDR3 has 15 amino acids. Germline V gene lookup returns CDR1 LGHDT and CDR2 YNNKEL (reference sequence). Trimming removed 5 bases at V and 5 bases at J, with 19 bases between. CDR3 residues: CASSYKLRLAHEQYF. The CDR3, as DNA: TGTGCCAGCAGCTACAAGCTGAGGCTAGCACACGAGCAGTACTTC.

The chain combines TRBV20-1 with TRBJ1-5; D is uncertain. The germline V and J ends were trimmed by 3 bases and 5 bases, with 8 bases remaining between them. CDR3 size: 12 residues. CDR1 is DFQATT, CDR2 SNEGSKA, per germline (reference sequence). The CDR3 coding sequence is TGCAGTGCTAGTTCCGGGGATCAGCCCCAGCATTTT. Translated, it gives CSASSGDQPQHF.

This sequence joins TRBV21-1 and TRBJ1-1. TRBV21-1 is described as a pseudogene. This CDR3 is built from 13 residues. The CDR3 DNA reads TGTGCCAGCAGCAAGGAGGGGCTCACTGAAGCTTTCTTT. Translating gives CASSKEGLTEAFF.

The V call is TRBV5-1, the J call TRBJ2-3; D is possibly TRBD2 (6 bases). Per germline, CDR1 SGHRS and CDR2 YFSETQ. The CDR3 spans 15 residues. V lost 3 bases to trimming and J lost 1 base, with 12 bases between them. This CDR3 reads CASSYVGGGTDTQYF. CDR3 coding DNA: TGCGCCAGCAGCTACGTGGGGGGTGGCACAGATACGCAGTATTTT.

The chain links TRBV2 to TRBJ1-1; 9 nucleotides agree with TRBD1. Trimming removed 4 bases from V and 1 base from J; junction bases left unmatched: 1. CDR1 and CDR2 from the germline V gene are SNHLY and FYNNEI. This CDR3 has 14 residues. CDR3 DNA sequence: TGTGCCAGCAGTGCGGGACAGGGGAACACTGAAGCTTTCTTT. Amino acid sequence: CASSAGQGNTEAFF.

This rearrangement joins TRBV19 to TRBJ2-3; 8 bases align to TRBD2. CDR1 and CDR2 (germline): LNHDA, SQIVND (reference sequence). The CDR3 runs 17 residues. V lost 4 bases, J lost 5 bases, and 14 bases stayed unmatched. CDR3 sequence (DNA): TGTGCCAGTAGTACGATACCGCCACGGGGGGGCCTAGATACGCAGTATTTT. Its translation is CASSTIPPRGGLDTQYF.

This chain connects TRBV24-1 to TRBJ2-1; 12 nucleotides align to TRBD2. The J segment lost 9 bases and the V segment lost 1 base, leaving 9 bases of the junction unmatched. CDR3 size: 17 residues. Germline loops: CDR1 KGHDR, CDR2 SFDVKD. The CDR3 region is CATSDLSLAGGDGEQFF. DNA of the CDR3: TGTGCCACCAGTGATTTATCGCTAGCGGGGGGGGACGGTGAGCAGTTCTTC.

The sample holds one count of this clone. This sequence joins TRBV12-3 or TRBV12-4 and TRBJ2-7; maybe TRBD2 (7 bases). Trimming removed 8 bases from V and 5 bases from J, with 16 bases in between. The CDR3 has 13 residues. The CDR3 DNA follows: TGTGCCAGCCGAGGGGGGGGGTTCCACGAGCAGTACTTC. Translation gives CASRGGGFHEQYF.

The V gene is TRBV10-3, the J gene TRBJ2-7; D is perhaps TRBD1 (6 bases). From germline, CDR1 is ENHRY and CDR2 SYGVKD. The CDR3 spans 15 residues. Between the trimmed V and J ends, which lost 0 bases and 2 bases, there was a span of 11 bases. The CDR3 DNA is TGTGCCATCAGTGAGTCTCGGGACAAAGCCTACGAGCAGTACTTC. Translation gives CAISESRDKAYEQYF.

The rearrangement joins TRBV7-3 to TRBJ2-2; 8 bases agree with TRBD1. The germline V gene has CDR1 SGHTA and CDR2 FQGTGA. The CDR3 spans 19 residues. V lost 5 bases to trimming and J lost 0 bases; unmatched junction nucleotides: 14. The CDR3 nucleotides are TGTGCCAGCAGCCCGAGGACAGGGTTATATTCTCCGAACACCGGGGAGCTGTTTTTT. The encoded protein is CASSPRTGLYSPNTGELFF. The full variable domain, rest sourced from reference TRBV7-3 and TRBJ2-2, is GAGVSQTPSNKVTEKGKYVELRCDPISGHTALYWYRQSLGQGPEFLIYFQGTGAADDSGLPNDRFFAVRPEGSVSTLKIQRTERGDSAVYLCASSPRTGLYSPNTGELFFGEGSRLTVL.

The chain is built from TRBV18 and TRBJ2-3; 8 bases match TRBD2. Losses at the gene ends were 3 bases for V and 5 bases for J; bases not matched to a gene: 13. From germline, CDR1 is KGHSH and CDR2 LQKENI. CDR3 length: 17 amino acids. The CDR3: CASSPFPSRGAQDTQYF. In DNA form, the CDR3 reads TGTGCCAGCTCACCTTTCCCTTCGCGGGGGGCTCAAGATACGCAGTATTTT. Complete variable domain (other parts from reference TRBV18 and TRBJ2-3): NAGVMQNPRHLVRRRGQEARLRCSPMKGHSHVYWYRQLPEEGLKFMVYLQKENIIDESGMPKERFSAEFPKEGPSILRIQQVVRGDSAAYFCASSPFPSRGAQDTQYFGPGTRLTVL.

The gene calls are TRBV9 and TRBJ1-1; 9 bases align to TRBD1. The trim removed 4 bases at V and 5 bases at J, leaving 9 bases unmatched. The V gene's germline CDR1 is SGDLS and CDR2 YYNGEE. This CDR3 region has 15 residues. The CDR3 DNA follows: TGTGCCAGCAGCTCACGACAGGGGGTAGGAACTGAAGCTTTCTTT. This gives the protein CASSSRQGVGTEAFF.

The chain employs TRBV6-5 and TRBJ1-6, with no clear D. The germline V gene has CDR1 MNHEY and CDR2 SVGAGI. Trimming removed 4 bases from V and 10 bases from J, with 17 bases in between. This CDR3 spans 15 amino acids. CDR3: CASSSVKGEYSPLHF. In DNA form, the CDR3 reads TGTGCCAGCAGTTCGGTCAAAGGAGAATACTCACCCCTCCACTTT.

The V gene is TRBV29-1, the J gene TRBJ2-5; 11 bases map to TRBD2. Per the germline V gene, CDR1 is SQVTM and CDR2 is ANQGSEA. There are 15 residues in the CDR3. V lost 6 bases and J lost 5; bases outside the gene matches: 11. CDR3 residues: CSVAGTSGPRETQYF. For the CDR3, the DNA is TGCAGCGTGGCCGGGACTAGCGGTCCCCGCGAGACCCAGTACTTC.

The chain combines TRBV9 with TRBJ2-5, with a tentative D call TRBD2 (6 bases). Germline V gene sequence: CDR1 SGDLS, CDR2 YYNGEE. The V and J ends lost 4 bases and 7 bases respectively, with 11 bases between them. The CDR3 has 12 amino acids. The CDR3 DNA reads TGTGCCAGCAGCCCTCTGGGGGGGACCCAGTACTTC. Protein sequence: CASSPLGGTQYF.

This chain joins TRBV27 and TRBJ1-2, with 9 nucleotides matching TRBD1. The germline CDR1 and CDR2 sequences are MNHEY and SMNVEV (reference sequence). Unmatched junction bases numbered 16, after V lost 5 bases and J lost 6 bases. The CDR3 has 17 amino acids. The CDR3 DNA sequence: TGTGCCAGCAGTCCCATACCCCCCGGACAGGGGATGAATGGCTACACCTTC. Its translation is CASSPIPPGQGMNGYTF.

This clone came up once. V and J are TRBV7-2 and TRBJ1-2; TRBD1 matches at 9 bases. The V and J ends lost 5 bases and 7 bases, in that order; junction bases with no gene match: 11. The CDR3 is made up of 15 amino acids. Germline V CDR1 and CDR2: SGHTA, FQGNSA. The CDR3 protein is CASSPGGRTGVGYTF. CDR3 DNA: TGTGCCAGCAGCCCCGGGGGGAGGACAGGGGTTGGCTACACCTTC.

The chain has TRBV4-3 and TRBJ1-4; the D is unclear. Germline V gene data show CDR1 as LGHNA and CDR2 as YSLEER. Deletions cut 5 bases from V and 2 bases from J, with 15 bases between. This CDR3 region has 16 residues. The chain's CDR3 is CASSDSYRSTNEKLFF. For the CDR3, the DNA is TGCGCCAGCAGCGACTCCTACCGGTCCACTAATGAAAAACTGTTTTTT.